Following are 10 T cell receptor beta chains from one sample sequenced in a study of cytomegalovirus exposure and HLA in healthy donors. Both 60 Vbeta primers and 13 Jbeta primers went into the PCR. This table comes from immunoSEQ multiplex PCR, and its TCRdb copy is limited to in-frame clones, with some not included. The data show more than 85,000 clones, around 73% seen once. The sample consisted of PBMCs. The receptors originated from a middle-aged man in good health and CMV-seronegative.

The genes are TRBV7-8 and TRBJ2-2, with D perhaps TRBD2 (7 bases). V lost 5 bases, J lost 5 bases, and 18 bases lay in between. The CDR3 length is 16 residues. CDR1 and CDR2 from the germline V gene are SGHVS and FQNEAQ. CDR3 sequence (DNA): TGTGCCAGCAGCCAAAGGGCGGGGGCGGGGACCGGGGAGCTGTTTTTT. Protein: CASSQRAGAGTGELFF.

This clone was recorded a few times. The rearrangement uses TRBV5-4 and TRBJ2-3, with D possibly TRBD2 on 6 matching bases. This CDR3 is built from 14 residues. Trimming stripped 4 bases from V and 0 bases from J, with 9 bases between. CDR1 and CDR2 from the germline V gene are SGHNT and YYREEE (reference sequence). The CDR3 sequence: CASSRLESTDTQYF. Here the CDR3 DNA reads TGTGCCAGCAGCCGACTAGAGAGCACAGATACGCAGTATTTT.

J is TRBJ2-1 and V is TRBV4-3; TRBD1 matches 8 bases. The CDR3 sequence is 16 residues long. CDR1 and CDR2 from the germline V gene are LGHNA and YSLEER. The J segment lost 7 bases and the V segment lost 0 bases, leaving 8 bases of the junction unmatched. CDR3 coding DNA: TGCGCCAGCAGCCAAGAAGGACAGGGTTTGTCGAATGAGCAGTTCTTC. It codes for CASSQEGQGLSNEQFF.

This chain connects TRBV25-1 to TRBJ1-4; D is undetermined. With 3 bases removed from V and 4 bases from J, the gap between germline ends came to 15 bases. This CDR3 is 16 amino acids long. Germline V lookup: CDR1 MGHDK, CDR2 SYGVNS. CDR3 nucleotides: TGTGCCAGCAGTGAGTTTCAAGGAGACCTTAATGAAAAACTGTTTTTT. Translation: CASSEFQGDLNEKLFF.

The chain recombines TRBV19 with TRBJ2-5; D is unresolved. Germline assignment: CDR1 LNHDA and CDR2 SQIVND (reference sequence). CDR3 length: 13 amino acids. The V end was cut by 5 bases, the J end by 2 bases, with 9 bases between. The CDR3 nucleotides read TGTGCCAGTAGTTCTGGCTCGCAAGAGACCCAGTACTTC. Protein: CASSSGSQETQYF.

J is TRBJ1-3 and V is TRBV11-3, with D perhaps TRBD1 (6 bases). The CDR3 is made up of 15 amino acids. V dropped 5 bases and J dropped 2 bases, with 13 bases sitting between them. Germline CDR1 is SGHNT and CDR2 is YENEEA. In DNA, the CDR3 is TGTGCCAGCAGCAAAAAACAGGGAACTGGAAACACCATATATTTT. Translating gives CASSKKQGTGNTIYF.

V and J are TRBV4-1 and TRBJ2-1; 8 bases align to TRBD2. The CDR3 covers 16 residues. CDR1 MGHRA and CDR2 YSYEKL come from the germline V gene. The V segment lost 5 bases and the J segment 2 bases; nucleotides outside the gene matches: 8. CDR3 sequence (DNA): TGCGCCAGCAGCTCACTACTAGCGGCAGCCTACAATGAGCAGTTCTTC. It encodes CASSSLLAAAYNEQFF.

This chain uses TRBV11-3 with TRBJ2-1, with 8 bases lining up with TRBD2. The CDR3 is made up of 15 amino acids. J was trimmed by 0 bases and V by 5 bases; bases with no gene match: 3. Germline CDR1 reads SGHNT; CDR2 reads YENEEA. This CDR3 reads CASSTGGGSYNEQFF. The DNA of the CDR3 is TGTGCCAGCAGCACGGGGGGGGGCTCCTACAATGAGCAGTTCTTC.

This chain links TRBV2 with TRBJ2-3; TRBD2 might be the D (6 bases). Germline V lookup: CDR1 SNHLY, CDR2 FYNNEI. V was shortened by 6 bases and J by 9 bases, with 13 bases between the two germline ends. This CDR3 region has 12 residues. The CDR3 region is CASSPGEETQYF. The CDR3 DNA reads TGTGCCAGCAGCCCCGGGGAGGAGACGCAGTATTTT.

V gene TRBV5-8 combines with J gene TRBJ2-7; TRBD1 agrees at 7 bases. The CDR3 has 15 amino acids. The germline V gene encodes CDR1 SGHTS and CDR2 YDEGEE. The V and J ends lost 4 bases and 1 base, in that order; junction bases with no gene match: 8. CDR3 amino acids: CASSRQGVGSYEQYF. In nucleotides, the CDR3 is TGTGCCAGCAGCAGACAGGGAGTAGGGTCCTACGAGCAGTACTTC.